This T cell receptor (beta chain) came from a study of blood T cell repertoires in COVID-19. Only in-frame clones appear in the TCRdb table, and some are missing; sequencing was by immunoSEQ multiplex PCR. The sample includes roughly 160,000 clones, about 85% of them seen just once. Trimming took 7 bases from V and 5 from J; bases not matched to a gene: 7. Germline V gene lookup returns CDR1 SGHTA and CDR2 FQGNSA. The CDR3 has 15 residues. The TCR comes from a woman at least 80 years old with COVID-19, enrolled during active disease. The chain employs TRBV7-2 and TRBJ2-1; 11 bases are shared with TRBD2. The sequenced material came from peripheral blood. CDR3 loop: CASTSTSGVNNEQFF. DNA for the CDR3: TGTGCCAGCACCTCGACTAGCGGGGTGAACAATGAGCAGTTCTTC.